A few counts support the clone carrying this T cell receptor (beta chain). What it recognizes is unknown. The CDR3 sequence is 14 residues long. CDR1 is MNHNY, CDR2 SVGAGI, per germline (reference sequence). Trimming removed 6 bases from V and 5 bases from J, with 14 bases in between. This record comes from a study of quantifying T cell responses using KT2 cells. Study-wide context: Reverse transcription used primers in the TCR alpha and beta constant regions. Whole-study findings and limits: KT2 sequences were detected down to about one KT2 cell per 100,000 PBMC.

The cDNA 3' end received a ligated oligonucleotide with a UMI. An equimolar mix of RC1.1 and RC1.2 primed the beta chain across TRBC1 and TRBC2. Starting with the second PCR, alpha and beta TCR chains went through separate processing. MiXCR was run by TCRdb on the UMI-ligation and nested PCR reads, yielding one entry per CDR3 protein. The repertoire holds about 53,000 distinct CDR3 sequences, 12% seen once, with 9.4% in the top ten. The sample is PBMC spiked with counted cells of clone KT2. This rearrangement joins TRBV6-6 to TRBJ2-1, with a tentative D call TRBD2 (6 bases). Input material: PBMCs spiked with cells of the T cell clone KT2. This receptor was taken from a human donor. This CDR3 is CASRSGSPHNEQFF. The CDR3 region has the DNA TGTGCCAGCAGATCCGGGAGTCCCCACAATGAGCAGTTCTTC.